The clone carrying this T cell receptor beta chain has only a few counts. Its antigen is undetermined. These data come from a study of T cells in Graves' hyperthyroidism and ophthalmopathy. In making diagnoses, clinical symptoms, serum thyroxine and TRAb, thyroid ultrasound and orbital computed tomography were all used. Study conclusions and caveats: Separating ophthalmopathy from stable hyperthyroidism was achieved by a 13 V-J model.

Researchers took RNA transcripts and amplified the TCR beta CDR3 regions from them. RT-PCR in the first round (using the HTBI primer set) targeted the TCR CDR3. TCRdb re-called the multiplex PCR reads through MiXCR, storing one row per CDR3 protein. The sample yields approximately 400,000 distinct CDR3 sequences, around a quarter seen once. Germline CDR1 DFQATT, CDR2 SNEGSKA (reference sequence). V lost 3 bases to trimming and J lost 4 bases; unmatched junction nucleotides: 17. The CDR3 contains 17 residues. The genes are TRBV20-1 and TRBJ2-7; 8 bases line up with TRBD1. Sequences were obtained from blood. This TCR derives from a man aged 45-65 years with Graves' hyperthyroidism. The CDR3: CSASLLGGNRGDYEQYF. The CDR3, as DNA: TGCAGTGCTAGTTTATTAGGGGGTAACAGGGGGGATTACGAGCAGTACTTC.